Below, 11 T cell receptor beta chains from the same sample are listed, as sequenced in a study of blood T cell repertoires in COVID-19. The method was immunoSEQ multiplex PCR; TCRdb's version includes in-frame clones alone and lacks a portion of them. The data hold around 340,000 clones, with 80% to 90% observed a single time. Sequencing was performed on peripheral blood. These receptors were collected from an older woman with COVID-19, enrolled during active disease.

The DNA of the CDR3 is TGTGCCAGCACCGAGGGTCTCACTGAAGCTTTCTTT. Translating gives CASTEGLTEAFF. The V and J genes are TRBV6-5 and TRBJ1-1; D is undetermined. CDR1 is MNHEY, CDR2 SVGAGI, per germline. V shed 7 bases and J shed 4 bases, with 10 bases lying between them. The CDR3 sequence is 12 residues long.

The CDR3 bases are TGTGCCAGCAGCTTTCCGACAGGGTATATTGAAAAACTGTTTTTT. Its translation: CASSFPTGYIEKLFF. The chain is built from TRBV7-9 and TRBJ1-4; TRBD1 agrees at 7 bases. Germline assignment: CDR1 SEHNR and CDR2 FQNEAQ (reference sequence). There are 15 residues in the CDR3. V was pared by 3 bases and J by 7 bases, with 8 bases of the junction left unmatched.

The V and J genes are TRBV18 and TRBJ1-4; D possibly corresponds to TRBD1 (5 bases). Trimming took off 0 bases at V and 8 bases at J, with 13 bases between the two ends. Germline V gene sequence: CDR1 KGHSH, CDR2 LQKENI. The CDR3 contains 15 residues. The CDR3 DNA follows: TGTGCCAGCTCACCACCGCGGGGGGTAGAGGAAAAACTGTTTTTT. As protein: CASSPPRGVEEKLFF.

The chain carries TRBV12-5 and TRBJ2-2; D is unclear. The germline V gene encodes CDR1 LGHNT and CDR2 FRNRAP. CDR3 size: 16 residues. Trimming took off 0 bases at V and 5 bases at J, with 13 bases between the two ends. CDR3 sequence: CASGLVLPGSTGELFF. The CDR3 region has the DNA TGTGCTAGTGGTTTGGTGCTACCAGGCTCAACCGGGGAGCTGTTTTTT.

The V call is TRBV5-1, the J call TRBJ1-1; 7 bases map to TRBD1. The length of the CDR3 is 13 residues. Trimming cost V 4 bases and J 6 bases; bases outside gene matches: 6. CDR1 and CDR2 (germline): SGHRS, YFSETQ. The CDR3 DNA is TGCGCCAGCAGCACACAGGGGACCGCTGAAGCTTTCTTT. Encoded protein: CASSTQGTAEAFF.

The CDR3 sequence: CASSVGQLFQETQYF. Written as DNA, the CDR3 is TGTGCCAGCAGCGTCGGACAGCTCTTCCAAGAGACCCAGTACTTC. The chain carries TRBV9 and TRBJ2-5, with a weak D call TRBD1 (6 bases). The CDR3 is 15 residues long. Trimming left V 2 bases short and J 1 base short, with 12 bases between. Germline CDR1 SGDLS, CDR2 YYNGEE.

The gene calls are TRBV28 and TRBJ2-1, with TRBD2 as a possible D gene (6 bases). CDR1 and CDR2 (germline): MDHEN, SYDVKM. Between the trimmed V and J ends, which lost 3 bases and 3 bases, there was a span of 12 bases. There are 15 residues in the CDR3. In nucleotides, the CDR3 is TGTGCCAGCAGTTTCCGCGGGGAACTCTACAATGAGCAGTTCTTC. Its protein is CASSFRGELYNEQFF.

The rearrangement joins TRBV5-1 to TRBJ1-1; 11 bases match TRBD1. This CDR3 has 16 amino acids. Germline V CDR1 and CDR2: SGHRS, YFSETQ. V lost 4 bases, J lost 1 base, and 6 bases stayed unmatched. CDR3 nucleotide sequence: TGCGCCAGCAGCCCGGACAGGGGGCTGGAGAACACTGAAGCTTTCTTT. Amino acid sequence: CASSPDRGLENTEAFF.

As DNA, the CDR3 is TGTGCCACCAGCAGAGACCTGGGACAGGGTACAGATACGCAGTATTTT. Its protein is CATSRDLGQGTDTQYF. This chain connects TRBV15 to TRBJ2-3, with 9 nucleotides matching TRBD1. Germline CDR1 reads LNHNV; CDR2 reads YYDKDF (reference sequence). The CDR3 covers 16 residues. V trimming: 0 bases; J trimming: 3 bases; junction bases outside the gene matches: 4.

V and J are TRBV15 and TRBJ2-4; 11 nucleotides agree with TRBD1. Germline V lookup: CDR1 LNHNV, CDR2 YYDKDF (reference sequence). This CDR3 is 16 amino acids long. V was pared by 2 bases and J by 7 bases, with 7 bases of the junction left unmatched. The CDR3 loop reads CATSRKAGTGGNIQYF. The DNA for the CDR3 is TGTGCCACCAGCAGAAAAGCCGGGACAGGGGGGAACATTCAGTACTTC.

Remarks on this clone: The junction differs from germline at one of its ends, possibly a read error. The chain combines TRBV3-1 (or the pseudogene TRBV3-2) with TRBJ2-1, with D hard to call. The CDR3 is 13 residues long. The germline V gene encodes CDR1 LGHDT and CDR2 YNNKEL (reference sequence). This chain's CDR3 is CASSKDTYNEQFF. CDR3 coding DNA: TGTGCCAGCAGCAAAGACACCTACAATGAGCAGTTCTTC.